These 11 T cell receptor beta chains share one sample of origin, sequenced in a study of blood T cell repertoires in COVID-19. Assay: immunoSEQ multiplex PCR; the TCRdb copy retains only in-frame clones and omits some. The table includes 300,000 or so clones, nearly 90% detected once. The sample taken for sequencing was PBMCs or T cells enriched from blood (not recorded which). Receptors originate from a woman in her 50s who had been exposed to COVID-19.

The chain joins TRBV6-5 to TRBJ2-7; no clear D gene. Trimming cost V 0 bases and J 5 bases, with 11 bases left between them. The germline gives CDR1 MNHEY, CDR2 SVGAGI. CDR3 length equals 14 residues. CDR3 amino acids: CASSYSAGFHEQYF. The DNA of the CDR3 is TGTGCCAGCAGTTACTCGGCAGGTTTCCACGAGCAGTACTTC.

The V gene is TRBV11-2, the J gene TRBJ2-1, with 8 bases aligning to TRBD1. CDR3 length: 15 amino acids. With V trimmed by 6 bases and J by 4 bases, 8 bases remained unmatched. The V gene's germline CDR1 is SGHAT and CDR2 FQNNGV. This CDR3 is CASRRDRGSYNEQFF. The CDR3 DNA reads as TGTGCCAGCAGACGAGACAGGGGTTCTTACAATGAGCAGTTCTTC.

This chain uses TRBV30 with TRBJ1-5, with D possibly being TRBD1 (5 bases). This CDR3 is built from 13 residues. Trimming cost V 2 bases and J 6 bases, with 11 bases left between them. The germline V gene has CDR1 GTSNPN and CDR2 SVGIG (reference sequence). CDR3 in DNA: TGTGCCTGGAGTCCCGGGGGAGCTCAGCCCCAGCATTTT. Translated: CAWSPGGAQPQHF.

This chain joins TRBV29-1 and TRBJ2-1, with a tentative D call TRBD1 (6 bases). This CDR3 comprises 14 residues. The V gene's germline CDR1 is SQVTM and CDR2 ANQGSEA. V lost 7 bases, J lost 3 bases, and 16 bases lay in between. The CDR3 DNA sequence: TGCAGCGGGAAACAGGGTGGGAGCTACAATGAGCAGTTCTTC. This codes for CSGKQGGSYNEQFF.

V and J are TRBV3-1 (or the pseudogene TRBV3-2) and TRBJ2-7; TRBD2 matches 8 bases. Trimming took 1 base from V and 5 from J; bases not matched to a gene: 7. The length of the CDR3 is 15 residues. From germline, CDR1 is LGHDT and CDR2 YNNKEL (reference sequence). The DNA of the CDR3 is TGTGCCAGCAGCCAAGTGGCGGGGGGTATAAACGAGCAGTACTTC. Protein product: CASSQVAGGINEQYF.

This chain links TRBV28 with TRBJ2-3, with 9 nucleotides matching TRBD2. The V gene's germline CDR1 is MDHEN and CDR2 SYDVKM. The ends lost 6 bases at V and 1 base at J; junction bases unmatched: 20. The CDR3 has 20 amino acids. The DNA of the CDR3 is TGTGCCAGCAGCCCACCCACTTTAGCGGGGGCAAGGGCGGGCACAGATACGCAGTATTTT. This translates into CASSPPTLAGARAGTDTQYF.

V gene TRBV6-5 combines with J gene TRBJ2-5; 15 bases map to TRBD2. The CDR3 has 15 amino acids. The V gene's germline CDR1 is MNHEY and CDR2 SVGAGI. V lost 6 bases, J lost 5 bases, and 4 bases stayed unmatched. CDR3 sequence (DNA): TGTGCCAGCAGGGTGGGACTAGCGGGGGGTGAGACCCAGTACTTC. Its protein product is CASRVGLAGGETQYF.

The chain couples TRBV29-1 to TRBJ2-1; 11 bases map to TRBD2. The junction had 7 bases not matched to a gene; V was cut back by 7 bases and J by 8 bases. CDR1 is SQVTM, CDR2 ANQGSEA, per germline. The CDR3 loop spans 13 amino acids. The CDR3 loop is CSASTSGAHEQFF. CDR3 bases: TGCAGCGCATCGACTAGCGGGGCCCATGAGCAGTTCTTC.

The chain has TRBV5-1 and TRBJ1-1; D gene uncertain. The germline CDR1 and CDR2 sequences are SGHRS and YFSETQ. V gave up 3 bases and J gave up 1 base, with 7 bases separating them. The CDR3 is 13 amino acids. This CDR3 reads CASSSQRNTEAFF. CDR3 nucleotides: TGCGCCAGCAGCTCTCAGCGGAACACTGAAGCTTTCTTT.

The genes are TRBV11-2 and TRBJ1-4, with 11 nucleotides matching TRBD1. Germline CDR1 SGHAT, CDR2 FQNNGV. Losses at the gene ends were 1 base for V and 8 bases for J; bases not matched to a gene: 6. The CDR3 spans 16 residues. The CDR3, as DNA: TGTGCCAGCAGCTTAGCAATCCGGGACAGGGGGGAAAAACTGTTTTTT. Its protein is CASSLAIRDRGEKLFF. The variable domain in full, completed from reference TRBV11-2 and TRBJ1-4, reads EAGVAQSPRYKIIEKRQSVAFWCNPISGHATLYWYQQILGQGPKLLIQFQNNGVVDDSQLPKDRFSAERLKGVDSTLKIQPAKLEDSAVYLCASSLAIRDRGEKLFFGSGTQLSVL.

The CDR3, as DNA: TGCGCCAGCAGCGTAACAGGGGGATCCTACAATGAGCAGTTCTTC. Protein: CASSVTGGSYNEQFF. The gene calls are TRBV5-1 and TRBJ2-1, with 8 bases that match TRBD1. The trim removed 4 bases at V and 1 base at J, leaving 4 bases unmatched. Germline V gene lookup returns CDR1 SGHRS and CDR2 YFSETQ. This CDR3 is 15 amino acids long.